Listed below are T cell receptor beta chains from one sample, sequenced in a study of response to subunit inactivated influenza vaccine. Each CDR3 protein gets one entry after TCRdb re-called the RT-PCR reads with MiXCR. The sample lists roughly 700,000 distinct CDR3 sequences; about 15% were seen once. Sequencing was performed on PBMCs from blood, taken around two weeks before vaccination. Receptors were obtained from a man over 45 who received an inactivated influenza vaccine. Each CDR3 is given with its conserved first and last residue. Fields, in order: V gene, D gene, J gene, clone size, CDR3 protein, CDR3 DNA. D genes are given only for firm matches. The size field is filled for only some rows; it gives once, few, many or a size class.

>TRBV6-2/TRBV6-3|TRBD1|TRBJ2-7|few
CASRTGGMYEQYF
TGTGCCAGCCGGACAGGGGGCATGTACGAGCAGTACTTC
>TRBV29-1|-|TRBJ2-1|many
CSVEDLGFYNEQFF
TGCAGCGTTGAAGATCTTGGCTTCTACAATGAGCAGTTCTTC
>TRBV18|-|TRBJ2-7|-
CASSPSGLSYEQYF
TGTGCCAGCTCACCGTCCGGGTTATCCTACGAGCAGTACTTC
>TRBV6-2/TRBV6-3|TRBD2|TRBJ2-1|few
CASSRRLANEQFF
TGTGCCAGCAGTCGGAGACTAGCGAATGAGCAGTTCTTC
>TRBV29-1|-|TRBJ2-3|few
CSVGRLVADTQYF
TGCAGCGTTGGGCGGTTAGTTGCAGATACGCAGTATTTT
>TRBV5-1|-|TRBJ1-2|-
CASSLMGARESGYTF
TGCGCCAGCAGCTTGATGGGGGCCCGAGAGAGTGGCTACACCTTC
>TRBV12-3/TRBV12-4|-|TRBJ1-6|many
CASSSPSSPLHF
TGTGCCAGCAGTTCTCCTAGTTCACCCCTCCACTTT
>TRBV10-3|-|TRBJ1-5|few
CAISEPGVNQPQHF
TGTGCCATCAGTGAACCAGGTGTAAATCAGCCCCAGCATTTT
>TRBV10-3|-|TRBJ2-4|-
CAIRELTSVGGGHIQYF
TGTGCCATCCGTGAGCTGACATCGGTCGGGGGTGGACACATTCAGTACTTC
>TRBV7-9|TRBD1|TRBJ2-5|many
CASSSSRGETQYF
TGTGCCAGCAGCTCTAGCAGGGGGGAGACCCAGTACTTC
>TRBV6-4|TRBD1|TRBJ2-1|-
CASKPGTGPSNEQFF
TGTGCCAGCAAACCCGGGACAGGGCCGTCCAATGAGCAGTTCTTC
>TRBV28|-|TRBJ2-3|-
CASSGGGENTQYF
TGTGCCAGCAGTGGAGGCGGGGAAAATACGCAGTATTTT
>TRBV7-2|-|TRBJ1-2|many
CASSLVNYGYTF
TGTGCCAGCAGTTTAGTTAACTATGGCTACACCTTC
>TRBV12-3/TRBV12-4|-|TRBJ2-7|few
CASSRAITYEQYF
TGTGCCAGCTCGAGGGCCATAACCTACGAGCAGTACTTC
>TRBV20-1|-|TRBJ2-7|-
CSARTDANEQYF
TGCAGTGCTAGAACGGATGCCAACGAGCAGTACTTC
>TRBV20-1|-|TRBJ1-1|few
CSARARRGTEAFF
TGCAGTGCTAGAGCCAGGAGGGGCACTGAAGCTTTCTTT
>TRBV6-2/TRBV6-3|-|TRBJ2-1|few
CASTPGRGPYNEQFF
TGTGCCAGCACCCCGGGGAGGGGGCCCTACAATGAGCAGTTCTTC
>TRBV21-1|-|TRBJ1-2|-
CASSMVPSANYGYTF
TGTGCCAGCAGCATGGTTCCCTCCGCTAACTATGGCTACACCTTC
>TRBV3-1|TRBD1|TRBJ2-7|few
CASSHVRGSEQYF
TGTGCCAGCAGCCACGTCAGGGGGAGCGAGCAGTACTTC
>TRBV20-1|TRBD2|TRBJ2-3|many
CSARGFSGASTDTQYF
TGCAGTGCTAGAGGCTTTAGCGGGGCCTCCACAGATACGCAGTATTTT
>TRBV29-1|TRBD1|TRBJ1-1|-
CSVSTGEAEAFF
TGCAGCGTCAGTACAGGGGAGGCTGAAGCTTTCTTT
>TRBV28|-|TRBJ2-1|many
CASSLSGVRGNEQFF
TGTGCCAGCAGTTTATCAGGGGTGCGTGGCAATGAGCAGTTCTTC
>TRBV5-1|TRBD1|TRBJ2-2|-
CASNVGQGGGTGELFF
TGCGCCAGCAACGTAGGACAGGGCGGAGGCACCGGGGAGCTGTTTTTT